This T cell receptor beta chain is from a study of Graves' ophthalmopathy and Graves' hyperthyroidism. The V gene end was trimmed by 4 bases and the J gene end by 2 bases; junction bases not matched to a gene: 4. The CDR3 extends over 14 amino acids. Germline CDR1 reads SGHTA; CDR2 reads FQGNSA. This clonotype was detected many times. Amplification from RNA transcripts yielded the TCR beta CDR3 regions. An initial RT-PCR round employing HTBI primers preceded a second-round multiplex PCR. TCRdb re-called the multiplex PCR reads with MiXCR, one entry per CDR3 protein. This table has a few hundred thousand distinct CDR3 sequences, roughly 17% appearing once.

This receptor was taken from an adult woman with stable Graves' hyperthyroidism. V and J are TRBV7-2 and TRBJ2-7, with 8 bases lining up with TRBD2. The sequenced sample consisted of peripheral blood. The CDR3 spells CASSSRTSPYEQYF. The DNA of the CDR3 is TGTGCCAGCAGCTCCCGGACTAGCCCCTACGAGCAGTACTTC. Full variable domain (rest looked up from reference TRBV7-2 and TRBJ2-7): GAGVSQSPSNKVTEKGKDVELRCDPISGHTALYWYRQSLGQGLEFLIYFQGNSAPDKSGLPSDRFSAERTGGSVSTLTIQRTQQEDSAVYLCASSSRTSPYEQYFGPGTRLTVT.